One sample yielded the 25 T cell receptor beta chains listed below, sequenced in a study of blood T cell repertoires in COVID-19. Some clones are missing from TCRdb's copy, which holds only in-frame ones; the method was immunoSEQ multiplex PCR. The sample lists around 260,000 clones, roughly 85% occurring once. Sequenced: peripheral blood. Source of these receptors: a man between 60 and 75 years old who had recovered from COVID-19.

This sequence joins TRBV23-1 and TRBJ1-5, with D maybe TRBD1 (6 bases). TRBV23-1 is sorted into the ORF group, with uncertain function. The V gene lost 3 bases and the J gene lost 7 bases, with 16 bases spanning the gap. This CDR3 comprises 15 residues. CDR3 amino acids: CASSHPKQGAQPQHF. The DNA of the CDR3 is TGCGCCAGCAGTCACCCAAAACAGGGAGCACAGCCCCAGCATTTT.

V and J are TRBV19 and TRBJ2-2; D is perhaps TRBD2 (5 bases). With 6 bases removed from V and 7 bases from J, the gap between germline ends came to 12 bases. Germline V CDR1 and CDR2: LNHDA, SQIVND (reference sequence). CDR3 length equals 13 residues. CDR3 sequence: CASSHRDGGELFF. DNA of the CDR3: TGTGCCAGTAGCCACCGGGATGGCGGGGAGCTGTTTTTT.

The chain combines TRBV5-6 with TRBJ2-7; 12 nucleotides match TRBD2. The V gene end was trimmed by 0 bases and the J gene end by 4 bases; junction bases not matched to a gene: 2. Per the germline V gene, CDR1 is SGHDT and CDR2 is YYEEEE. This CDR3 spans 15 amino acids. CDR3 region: CASSLGGLAGYEQYF. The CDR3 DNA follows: TGTGCCAGCAGCTTGGGAGGACTAGCGGGGTACGAGCAGTACTTC.

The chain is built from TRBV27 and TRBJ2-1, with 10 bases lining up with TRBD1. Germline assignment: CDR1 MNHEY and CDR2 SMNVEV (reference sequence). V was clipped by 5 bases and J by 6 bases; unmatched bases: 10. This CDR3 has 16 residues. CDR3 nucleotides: TGTGCCAGCAGTCGATTCGGGACAGGGGCCAGCAATGAGCAGTTCTTC. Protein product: CASSRFGTGASNEQFF.

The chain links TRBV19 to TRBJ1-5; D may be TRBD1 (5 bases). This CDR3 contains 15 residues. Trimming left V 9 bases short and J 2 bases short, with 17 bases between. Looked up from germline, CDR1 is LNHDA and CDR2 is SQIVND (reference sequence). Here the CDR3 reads CASRQFGSGNQPQHF. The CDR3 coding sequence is TGTGCCAGCCGACAGTTTGGATCAGGCAATCAGCCCCAGCATTTT.

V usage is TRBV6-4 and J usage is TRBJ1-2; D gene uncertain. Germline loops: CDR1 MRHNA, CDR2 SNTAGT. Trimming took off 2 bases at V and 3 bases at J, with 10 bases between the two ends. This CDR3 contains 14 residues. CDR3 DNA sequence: TGTGCCAGCAGTGACCCCCCTCGGGACTATGGCTACACCTTC. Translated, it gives CASSDPPRDYGYTF.

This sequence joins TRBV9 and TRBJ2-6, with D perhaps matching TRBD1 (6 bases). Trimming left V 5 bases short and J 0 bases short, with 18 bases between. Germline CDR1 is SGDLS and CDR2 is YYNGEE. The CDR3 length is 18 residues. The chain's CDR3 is CASSPEYRVTSGANVLTF. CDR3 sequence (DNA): TGTGCCAGCAGTCCGGAATACAGGGTGACCTCTGGGGCCAACGTCCTGACTTTC.

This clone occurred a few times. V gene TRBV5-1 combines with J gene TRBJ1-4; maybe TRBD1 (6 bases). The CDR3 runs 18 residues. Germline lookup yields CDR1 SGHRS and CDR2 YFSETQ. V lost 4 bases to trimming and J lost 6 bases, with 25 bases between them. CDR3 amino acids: CASSNRPQGRAEYEKLFF. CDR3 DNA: TGCGCCAGCAGCAACCGACCACAGGGCCGGGCGGAGTATGAAAAACTGTTTTTT. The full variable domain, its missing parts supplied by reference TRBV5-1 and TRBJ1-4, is KAGVTQTPRYLIKTRGQQVTLSCSPISGHRSVSWYQQTPGQGLQFLFEYFSETQRNKGNFPGRFSGRQFSNSRSEMNVSTLELGDSALYLCASSNRPQGRAEYEKLFFGSGTQLSVL.

The CDR3 sequence is CASSEYTDGYTF. The CDR3 DNA reads TGTGCCAGCAGTGAATATACTGATGGCTACACCTTC. The genes are TRBV6-1 and TRBJ1-2; D gene ambiguous. V was shortened by 2 bases and J by 6 bases, with 7 bases between the two germline ends. In germline, CDR1 is MNHNS, CDR2 SASEGT. The CDR3 is made up of 12 amino acids.

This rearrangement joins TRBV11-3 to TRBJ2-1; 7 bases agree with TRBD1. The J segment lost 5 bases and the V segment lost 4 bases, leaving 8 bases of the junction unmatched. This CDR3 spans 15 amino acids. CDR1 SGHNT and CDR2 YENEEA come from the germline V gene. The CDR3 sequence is CASSSGGQRNNEQFF. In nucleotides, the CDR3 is TGTGCCAGCAGCTCAGGGGGACAGAGGAACAATGAGCAGTTCTTC.

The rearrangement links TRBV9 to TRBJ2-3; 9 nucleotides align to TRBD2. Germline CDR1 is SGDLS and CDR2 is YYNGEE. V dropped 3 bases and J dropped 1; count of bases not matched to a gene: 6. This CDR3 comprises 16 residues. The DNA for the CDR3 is TGTGCCAGCAGCGATAGCGGGGGCTCGGGCACAGATACGCAGTATTTT. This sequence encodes CASSDSGGSGTDTQYF.

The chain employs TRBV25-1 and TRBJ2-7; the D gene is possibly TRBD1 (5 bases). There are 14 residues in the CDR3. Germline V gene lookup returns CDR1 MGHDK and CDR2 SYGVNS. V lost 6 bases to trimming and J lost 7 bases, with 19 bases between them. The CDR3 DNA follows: TGTGCCAGCAGATCACCAGGGTACAAGGGAGAGCAGTACTTC. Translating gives CASRSPGYKGEQYF.

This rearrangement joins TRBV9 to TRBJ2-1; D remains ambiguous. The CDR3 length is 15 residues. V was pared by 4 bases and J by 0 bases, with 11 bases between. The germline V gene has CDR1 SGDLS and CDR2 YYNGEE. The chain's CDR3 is CASSNRWSSYNEQFF. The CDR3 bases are TGTGCCAGCAGCAACCGCTGGAGCTCCTACAATGAGCAGTTCTTC.

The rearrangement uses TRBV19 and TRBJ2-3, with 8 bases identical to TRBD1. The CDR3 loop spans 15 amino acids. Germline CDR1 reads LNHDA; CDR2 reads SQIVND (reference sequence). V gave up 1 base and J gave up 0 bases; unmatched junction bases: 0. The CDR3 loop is CASSIGQGSTDTQYF. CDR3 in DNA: TGTGCCAGTAGTATAGGACAGGGGAGCACAGATACGCAGTATTTT.

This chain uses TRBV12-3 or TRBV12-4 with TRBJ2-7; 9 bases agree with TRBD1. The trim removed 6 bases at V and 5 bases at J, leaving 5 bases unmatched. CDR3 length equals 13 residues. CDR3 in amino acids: CASRGQGVHEQYF. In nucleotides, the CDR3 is TGTGCCAGCAGGGGACAGGGAGTCCACGAGCAGTACTTC.

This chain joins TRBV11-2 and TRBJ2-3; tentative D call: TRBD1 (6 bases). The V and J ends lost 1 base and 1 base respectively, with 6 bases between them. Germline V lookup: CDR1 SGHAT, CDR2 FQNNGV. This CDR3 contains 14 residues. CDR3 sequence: CASSLAGGTDTQYF. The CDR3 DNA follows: TGTGCCAGCAGCTTAGCAGGGGGCACAGATACGCAGTATTTT.

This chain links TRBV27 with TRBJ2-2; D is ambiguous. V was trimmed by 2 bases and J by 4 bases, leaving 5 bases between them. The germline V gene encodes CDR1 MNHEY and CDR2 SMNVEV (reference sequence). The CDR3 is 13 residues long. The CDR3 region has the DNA TGTGCCAGCAGTTTAACAGTCACCGGGGAGCTGTTTTTT. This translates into CASSLTVTGELFF.

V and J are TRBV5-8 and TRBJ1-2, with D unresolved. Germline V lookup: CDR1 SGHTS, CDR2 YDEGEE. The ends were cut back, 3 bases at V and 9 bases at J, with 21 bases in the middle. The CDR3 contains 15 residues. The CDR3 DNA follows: TGTGCCAGCAGCTGGGTCCGGACTGGTCTCTCTAGCTACACCTTC. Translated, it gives CASSWVRTGLSSYTF. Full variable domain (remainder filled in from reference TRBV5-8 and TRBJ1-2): EAGVTQSPTHLIKTRGQQATLRCSPISGHTSVYWYQQALGLGLQFLLWYDEGEERNRGNFPPRFSGRQFPNYSSELNVNALELEDSALYLCASSWVRTGLSSYTFGSGTRLTVV.

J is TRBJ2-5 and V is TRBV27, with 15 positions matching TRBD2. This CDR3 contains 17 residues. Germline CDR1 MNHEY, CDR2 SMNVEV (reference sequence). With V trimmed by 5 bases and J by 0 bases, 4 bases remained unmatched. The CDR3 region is CASSRGTSGGYQETQYF. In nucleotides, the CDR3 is TGTGCCAGCAGTCGGGGGACTAGCGGGGGGTACCAAGAGACCCAGTACTTC.

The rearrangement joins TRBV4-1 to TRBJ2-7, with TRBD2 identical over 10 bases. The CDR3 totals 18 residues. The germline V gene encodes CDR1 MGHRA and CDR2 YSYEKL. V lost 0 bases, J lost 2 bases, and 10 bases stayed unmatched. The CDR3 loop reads CASSQERRLAGAAYEQYF. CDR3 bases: TGCGCCAGCAGCCAAGAAAGAAGGCTAGCGGGGGCTGCCTACGAGCAGTACTTC.

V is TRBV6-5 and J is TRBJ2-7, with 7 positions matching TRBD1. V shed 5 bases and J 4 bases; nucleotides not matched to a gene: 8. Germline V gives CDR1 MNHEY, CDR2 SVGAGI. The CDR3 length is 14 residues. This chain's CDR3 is CASSSRGRVYEQYF. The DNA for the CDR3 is TGTGCCAGCAGTAGTAGGGGGCGCGTTTACGAGCAGTACTTC.

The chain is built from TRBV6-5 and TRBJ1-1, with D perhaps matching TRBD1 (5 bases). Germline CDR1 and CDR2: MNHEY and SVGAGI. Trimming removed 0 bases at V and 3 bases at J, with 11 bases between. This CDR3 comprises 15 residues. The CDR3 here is CASSYSRRGDTEAFF. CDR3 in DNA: TGTGCCAGCAGTTACTCGAGGCGGGGGGACACTGAAGCTTTCTTT.

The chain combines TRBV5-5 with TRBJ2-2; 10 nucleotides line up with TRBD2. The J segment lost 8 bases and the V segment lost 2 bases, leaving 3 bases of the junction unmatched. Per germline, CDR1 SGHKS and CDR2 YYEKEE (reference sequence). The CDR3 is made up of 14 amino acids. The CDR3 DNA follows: TGTGCCAGCAGCTTACCGACTAGCGGGGGGGAGCTGTTTTTT. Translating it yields CASSLPTSGGELFF.

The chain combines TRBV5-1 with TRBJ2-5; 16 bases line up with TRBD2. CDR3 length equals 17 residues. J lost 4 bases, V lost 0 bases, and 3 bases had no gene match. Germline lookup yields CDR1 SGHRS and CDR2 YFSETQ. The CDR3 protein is CASSLAGLAGGLETQYF. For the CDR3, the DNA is TGCGCCAGCAGCTTGGCGGGACTAGCGGGGGGGCTAGAGACCCAGTACTTC.

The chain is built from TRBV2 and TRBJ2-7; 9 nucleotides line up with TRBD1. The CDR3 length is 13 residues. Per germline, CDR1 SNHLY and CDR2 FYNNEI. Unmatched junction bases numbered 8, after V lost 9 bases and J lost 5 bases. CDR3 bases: TGTGCCAGATCCGGGACAGGGATTGACGAGCAGTACTTC. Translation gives CARSGTGIDEQYF.